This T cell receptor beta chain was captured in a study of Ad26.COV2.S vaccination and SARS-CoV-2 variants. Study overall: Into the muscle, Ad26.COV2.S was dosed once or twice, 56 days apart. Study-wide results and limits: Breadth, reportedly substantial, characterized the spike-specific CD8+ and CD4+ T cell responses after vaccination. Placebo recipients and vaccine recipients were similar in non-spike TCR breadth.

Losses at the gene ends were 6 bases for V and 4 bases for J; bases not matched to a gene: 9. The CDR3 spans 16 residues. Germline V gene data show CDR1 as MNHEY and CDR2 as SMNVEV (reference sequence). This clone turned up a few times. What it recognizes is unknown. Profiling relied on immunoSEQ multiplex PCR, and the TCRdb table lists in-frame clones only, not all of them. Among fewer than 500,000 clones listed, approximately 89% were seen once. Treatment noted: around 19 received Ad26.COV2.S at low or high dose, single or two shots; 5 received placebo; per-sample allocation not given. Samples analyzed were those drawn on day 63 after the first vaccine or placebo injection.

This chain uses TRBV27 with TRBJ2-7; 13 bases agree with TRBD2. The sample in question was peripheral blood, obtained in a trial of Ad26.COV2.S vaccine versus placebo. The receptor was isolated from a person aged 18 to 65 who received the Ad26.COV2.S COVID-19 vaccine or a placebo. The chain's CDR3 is CASSPAGLAGAYEQYV. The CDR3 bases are TGTGCCAGCAGCCCCGCTGGACTAGCGGGAGCTTACGAGCAGTACGTC.